This TCR beta chain was identified during a study of molecular identifiers for immune sequencing clone quantification. TCRdb itself ran the PCR reads through MiXCR, one entry per CDR3 protein. This sample has some 100,000 distinct CDR3 sequences, with around 19% found just once. CDR3 length: 13 residues. The germline V and J ends were trimmed by 0 bases and 3 bases, with 9 bases remaining between them. Germline V gene data show CDR1 as GTSNPN and CDR2 as SVGIG (reference sequence). The sequencing sample was made of naive CD8+ T cells from blood, with Jurkat cell RNA spiked in. As to subset: FACS-sorted CD8+CD4-CCR7+CD45RA+ naive T cells. The gene calls are TRBV30 and TRBJ2-7; TRBD1 is a possible D gene (5 bases). This TCR derives from a human donor in good health. Some libraries in this study had Jurkat cell RNA spiked in. For the CDR3, the DNA is TGTGCCTGGAGTGTTTCCCAGGGCTACGAGCAGTACTTC. It is translated as CAWSVSQGYEQYF.